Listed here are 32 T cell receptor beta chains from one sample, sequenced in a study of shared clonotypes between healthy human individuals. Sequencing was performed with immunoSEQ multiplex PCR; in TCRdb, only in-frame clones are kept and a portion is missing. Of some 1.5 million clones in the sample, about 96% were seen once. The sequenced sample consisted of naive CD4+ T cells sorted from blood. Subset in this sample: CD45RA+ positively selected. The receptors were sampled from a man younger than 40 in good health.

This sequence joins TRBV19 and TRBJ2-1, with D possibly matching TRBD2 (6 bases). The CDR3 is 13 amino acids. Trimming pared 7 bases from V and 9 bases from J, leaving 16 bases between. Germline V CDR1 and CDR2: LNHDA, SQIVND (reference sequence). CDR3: CASTPGLPFEQFF. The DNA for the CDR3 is TGTGCCAGTACCCCGGGACTTCCTTTTGAGCAGTTCTTC.

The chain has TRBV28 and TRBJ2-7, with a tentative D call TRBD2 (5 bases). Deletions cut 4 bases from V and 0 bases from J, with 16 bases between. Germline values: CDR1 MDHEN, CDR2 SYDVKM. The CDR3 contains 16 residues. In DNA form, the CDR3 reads TGTGCCAGCAGTTCTGAGGGCTCAGGTCCCTCCTACGAGCAGTACTTC. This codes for CASSSEGSGPSYEQYF.

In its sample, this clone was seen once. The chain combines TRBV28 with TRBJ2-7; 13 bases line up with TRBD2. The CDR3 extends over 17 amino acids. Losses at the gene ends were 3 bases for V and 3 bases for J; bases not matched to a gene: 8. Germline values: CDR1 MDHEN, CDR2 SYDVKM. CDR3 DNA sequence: TGTGCCAGCAGTTTCACCACGGGACTAGCGGGACGCTACGAGCAGTACTTC. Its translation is CASSFTTGLAGRYEQYF.

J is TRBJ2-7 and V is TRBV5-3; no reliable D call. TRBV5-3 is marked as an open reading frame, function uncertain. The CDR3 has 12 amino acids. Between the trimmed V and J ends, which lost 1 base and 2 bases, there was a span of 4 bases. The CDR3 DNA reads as TGTGCCAGAAGCTTGAGTCCCTACGAGCAGTACTTC. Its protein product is CARSLSPYEQYF.

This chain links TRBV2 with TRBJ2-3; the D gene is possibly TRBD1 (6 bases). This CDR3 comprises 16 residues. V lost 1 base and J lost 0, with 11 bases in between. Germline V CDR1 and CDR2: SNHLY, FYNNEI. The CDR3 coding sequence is TGTGCCAGCAGTGAAGATCGGACAGCTAGCACAGATACGCAGTATTTT. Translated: CASSEDRTASTDTQYF.

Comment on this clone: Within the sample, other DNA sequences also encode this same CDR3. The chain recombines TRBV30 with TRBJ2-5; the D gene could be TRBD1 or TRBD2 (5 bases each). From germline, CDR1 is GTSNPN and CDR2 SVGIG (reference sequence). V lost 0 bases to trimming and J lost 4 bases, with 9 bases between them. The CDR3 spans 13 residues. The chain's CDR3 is CAWSVRGRETQYF. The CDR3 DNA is TGTGCCTGGAGTGTACGGGGCCGAGAGACCCAGTACTTC. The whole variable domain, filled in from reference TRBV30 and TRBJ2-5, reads SQTIHQWPATLVQPVGSPLSLECTVEGTSNPNLYWYRQAAGRGLQLLFYSVGIGQISSEVPQNLSASRPQDRQFILSSKKLLLSDSGFYLCAWSVRGRETQYFGPGTRLLVL.

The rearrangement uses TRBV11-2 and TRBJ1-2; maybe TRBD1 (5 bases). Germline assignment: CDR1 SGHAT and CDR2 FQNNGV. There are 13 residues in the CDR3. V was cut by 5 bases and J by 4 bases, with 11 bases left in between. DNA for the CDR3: TGTGCCAGCAGCGTCGGCAGGGCCTATGGCTACACCTTC. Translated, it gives CASSVGRAYGYTF.

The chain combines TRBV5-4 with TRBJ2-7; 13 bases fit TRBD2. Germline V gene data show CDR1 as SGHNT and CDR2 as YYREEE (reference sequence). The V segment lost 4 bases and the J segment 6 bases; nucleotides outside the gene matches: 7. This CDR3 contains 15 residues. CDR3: CASSGTTSGRGEQYF. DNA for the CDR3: TGTGCCAGCAGCGGAACTACTAGCGGGAGGGGCGAGCAGTACTTC.

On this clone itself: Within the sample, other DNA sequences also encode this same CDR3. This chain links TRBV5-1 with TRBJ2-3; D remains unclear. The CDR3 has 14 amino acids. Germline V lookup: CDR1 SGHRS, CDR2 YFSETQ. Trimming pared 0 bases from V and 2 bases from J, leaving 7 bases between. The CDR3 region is CASSLARTTDTQYF. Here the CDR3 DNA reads TGCGCCAGCAGCTTGGCCAGAACCACAGATACGCAGTATTTT. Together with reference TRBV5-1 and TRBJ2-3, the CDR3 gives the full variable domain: KAGVTQTPRYLIKTRGQQVTLSCSPISGHRSVSWYQQTPGQGLQFLFEYFSETQRNKGNFPGRFSGRQFSNSRSEMNVSTLELGDSALYLCASSLARTTDTQYFGPGTRLTVL.

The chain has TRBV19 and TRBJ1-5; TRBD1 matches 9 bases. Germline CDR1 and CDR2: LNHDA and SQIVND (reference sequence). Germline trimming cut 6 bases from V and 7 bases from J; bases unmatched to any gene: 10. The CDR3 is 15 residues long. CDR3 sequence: CASRSGQGVWQPQHF. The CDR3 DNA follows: TGTGCCAGTAGATCGGGACAGGGAGTGTGGCAGCCCCAGCATTTT.

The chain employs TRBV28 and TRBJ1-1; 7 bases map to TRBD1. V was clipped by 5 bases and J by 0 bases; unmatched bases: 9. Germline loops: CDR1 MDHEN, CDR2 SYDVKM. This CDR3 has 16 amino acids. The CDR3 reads CASSLSPTGMNTEAFF. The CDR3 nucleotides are TGTGCCAGCAGTCTCTCCCCGACAGGGATGAACACTGAAGCTTTCTTT.

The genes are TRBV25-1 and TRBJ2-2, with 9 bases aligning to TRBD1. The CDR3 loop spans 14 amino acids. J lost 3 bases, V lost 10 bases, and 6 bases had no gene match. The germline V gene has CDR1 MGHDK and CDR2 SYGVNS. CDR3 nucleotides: TGTGCCACGCGGGGACAGGGAGACACCGGGGAGCTGTTTTTT. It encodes CATRGQGDTGELFF.

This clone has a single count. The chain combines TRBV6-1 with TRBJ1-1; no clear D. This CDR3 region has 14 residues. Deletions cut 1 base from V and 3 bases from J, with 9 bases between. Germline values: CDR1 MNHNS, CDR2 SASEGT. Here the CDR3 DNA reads TGTGCCAGCAGTGAAGGTGGGCGGGACACTGAAGCTTTCTTT. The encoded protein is CASSEGGRDTEAFF.

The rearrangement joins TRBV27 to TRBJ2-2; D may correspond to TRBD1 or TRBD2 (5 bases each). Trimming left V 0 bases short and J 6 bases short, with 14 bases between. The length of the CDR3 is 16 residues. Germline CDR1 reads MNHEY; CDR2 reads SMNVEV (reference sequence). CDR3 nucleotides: TGTGCCAGCAGTTTATCTCCGGGACGCCGAGCCGGGGAGCTGTTTTTT. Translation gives CASSLSPGRRAGELFF.

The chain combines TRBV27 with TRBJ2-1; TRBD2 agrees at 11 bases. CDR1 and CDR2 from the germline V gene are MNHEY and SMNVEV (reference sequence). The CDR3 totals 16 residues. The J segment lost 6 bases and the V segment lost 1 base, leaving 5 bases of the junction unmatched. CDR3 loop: CASSLWLAGGLNEQFF. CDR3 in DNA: TGTGCCAGCAGTTTATGGCTAGCGGGAGGACTCAATGAGCAGTTCTTC.

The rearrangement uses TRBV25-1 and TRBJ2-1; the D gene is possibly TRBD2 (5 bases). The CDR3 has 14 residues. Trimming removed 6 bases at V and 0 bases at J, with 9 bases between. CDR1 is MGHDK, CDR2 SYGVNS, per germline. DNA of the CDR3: TGTGCCAGCAGGGAGGATGGCTCCTACAATGAGCAGTTCTTC. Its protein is CASREDGSYNEQFF.

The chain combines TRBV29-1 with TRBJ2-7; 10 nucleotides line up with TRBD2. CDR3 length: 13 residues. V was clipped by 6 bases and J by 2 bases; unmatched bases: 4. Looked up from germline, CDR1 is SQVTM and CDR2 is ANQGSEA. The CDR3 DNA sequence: TGCAGCGTACGCGGACTAGCGGCCTACGAGCAGTACTTC. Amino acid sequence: CSVRGLAAYEQYF.

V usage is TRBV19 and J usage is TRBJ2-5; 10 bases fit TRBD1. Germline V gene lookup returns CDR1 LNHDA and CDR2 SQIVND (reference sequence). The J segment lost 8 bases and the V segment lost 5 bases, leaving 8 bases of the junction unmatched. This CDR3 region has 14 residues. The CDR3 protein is CASSPGQGDLTQYF. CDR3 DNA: TGTGCCAGTAGTCCAGGACAGGGGGACCTAACCCAGTACTTC.

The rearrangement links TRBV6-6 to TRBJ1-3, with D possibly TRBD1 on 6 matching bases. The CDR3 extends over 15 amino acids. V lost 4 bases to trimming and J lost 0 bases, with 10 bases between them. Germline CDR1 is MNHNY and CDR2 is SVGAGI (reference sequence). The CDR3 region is CASSSPGHSGNTIYF. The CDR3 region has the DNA TGTGCCAGCAGTTCCCCGGGACACTCTGGAAACACCATATATTTT.

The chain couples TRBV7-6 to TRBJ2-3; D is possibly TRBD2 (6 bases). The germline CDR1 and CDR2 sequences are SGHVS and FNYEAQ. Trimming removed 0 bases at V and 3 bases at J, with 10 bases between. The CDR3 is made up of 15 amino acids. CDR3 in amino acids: CASSLAAGRTDTQYF. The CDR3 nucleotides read TGTGCCAGCAGCTTAGCAGCGGGTAGGACAGATACGCAGTATTTT.

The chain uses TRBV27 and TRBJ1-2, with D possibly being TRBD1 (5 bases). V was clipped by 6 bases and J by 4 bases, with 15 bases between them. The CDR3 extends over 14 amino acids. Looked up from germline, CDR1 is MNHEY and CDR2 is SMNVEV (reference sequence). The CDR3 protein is CASRRGDGFYGYTF. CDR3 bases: TGTGCCAGCAGGAGAGGGGACGGATTCTATGGCTACACCTTC.

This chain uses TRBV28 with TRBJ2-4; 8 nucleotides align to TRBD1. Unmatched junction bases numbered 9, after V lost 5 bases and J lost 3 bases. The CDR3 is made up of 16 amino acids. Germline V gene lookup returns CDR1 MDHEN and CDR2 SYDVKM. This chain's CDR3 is CASSDVQGVLKNIQYF. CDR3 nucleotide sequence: TGTGCCAGCAGTGACGTACAGGGGGTCCTCAAAAACATTCAGTACTTC. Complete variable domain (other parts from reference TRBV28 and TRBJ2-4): DVKVTQSSRYLVKRTGEKVFLECVQDMDHENMFWYRQDPGLGLRLIYFSYDVKMKEKGDIPEGYSVSREKKERFSLILESASTNQTSMYLCASSDVQGVLKNIQYFGAGTRLSVL.

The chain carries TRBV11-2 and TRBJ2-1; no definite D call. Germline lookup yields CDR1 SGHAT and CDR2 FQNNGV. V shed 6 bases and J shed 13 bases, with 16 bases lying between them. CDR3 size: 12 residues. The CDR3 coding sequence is TGTGCCAGCAGATTTCGCGATGCTTCCCAGTTCTTC. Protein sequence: CASRFRDASQFF.

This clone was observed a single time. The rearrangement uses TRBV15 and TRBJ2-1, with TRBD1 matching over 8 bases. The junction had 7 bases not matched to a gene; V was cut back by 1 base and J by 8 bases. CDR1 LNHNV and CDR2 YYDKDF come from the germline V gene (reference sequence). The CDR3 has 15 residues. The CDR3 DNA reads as TGTGCCACCAGCAGAGGGACAGGGACGTTTCATGAGCAGTTCTTC. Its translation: CATSRGTGTFHEQFF.

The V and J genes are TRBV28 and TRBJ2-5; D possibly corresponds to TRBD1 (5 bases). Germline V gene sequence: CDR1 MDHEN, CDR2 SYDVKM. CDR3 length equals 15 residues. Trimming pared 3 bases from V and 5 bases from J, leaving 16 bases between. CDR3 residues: CASSFRAQGHETQYF. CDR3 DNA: TGTGCCAGCAGTTTCCGAGCGCAGGGCCATGAGACCCAGTACTTC.

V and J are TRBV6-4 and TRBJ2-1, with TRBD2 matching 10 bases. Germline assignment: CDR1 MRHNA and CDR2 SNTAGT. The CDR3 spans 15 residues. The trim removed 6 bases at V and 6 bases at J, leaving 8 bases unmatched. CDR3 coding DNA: TGTGCCAGCAGCAAACTAGCGGGGCTTCCCAATGAGCAGTTCTTC. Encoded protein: CASSKLAGLPNEQFF.

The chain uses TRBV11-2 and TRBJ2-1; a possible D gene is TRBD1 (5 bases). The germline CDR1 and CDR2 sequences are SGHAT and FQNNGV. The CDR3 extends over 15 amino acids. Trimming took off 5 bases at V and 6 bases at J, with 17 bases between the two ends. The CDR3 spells CASSLPLLRGNEQFF. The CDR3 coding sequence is TGTGCCAGCAGCCTCCCTTTGTTAAGGGGCAATGAGCAGTTCTTC.

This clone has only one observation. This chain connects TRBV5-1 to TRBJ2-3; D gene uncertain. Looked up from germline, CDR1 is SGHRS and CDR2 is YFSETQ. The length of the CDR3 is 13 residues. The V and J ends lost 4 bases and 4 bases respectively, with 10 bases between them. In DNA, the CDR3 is TGCGCCAGCAGCACGCTCACCCCAGATACGCAGTATTTT. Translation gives CASSTLTPDTQYF.

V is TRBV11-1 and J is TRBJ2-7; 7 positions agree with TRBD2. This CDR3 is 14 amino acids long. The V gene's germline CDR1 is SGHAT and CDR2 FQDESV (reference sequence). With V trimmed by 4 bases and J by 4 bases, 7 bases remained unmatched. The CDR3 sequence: CASSSAGVGYEQYF. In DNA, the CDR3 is TGTGCCAGCAGCTCGGCGGGAGTGGGTTACGAGCAGTACTTC.

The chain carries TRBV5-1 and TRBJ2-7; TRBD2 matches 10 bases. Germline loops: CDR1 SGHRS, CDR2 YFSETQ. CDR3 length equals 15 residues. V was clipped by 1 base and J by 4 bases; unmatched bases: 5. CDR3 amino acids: CASSLRLAGVYEQYF. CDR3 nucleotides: TGCGCCAGCAGCTTGCGGCTAGCGGGAGTTTACGAGCAGTACTTC. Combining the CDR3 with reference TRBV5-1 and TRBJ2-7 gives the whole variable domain KAGVTQTPRYLIKTRGQQVTLSCSPISGHRSVSWYQQTPGQGLQFLFEYFSETQRNKGNFPGRFSGRQFSNSRSEMNVSTLELGDSALYLCASSLRLAGVYEQYFGPGTRLTVT.

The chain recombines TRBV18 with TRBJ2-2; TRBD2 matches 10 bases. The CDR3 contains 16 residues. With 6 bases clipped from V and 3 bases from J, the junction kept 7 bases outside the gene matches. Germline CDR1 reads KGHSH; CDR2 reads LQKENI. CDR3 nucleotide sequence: TGTGCCAGCTCCCTAGCGGGAGAACCCTACACCGGGGAGCTGTTTTTT. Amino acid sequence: CASSLAGEPYTGELFF.

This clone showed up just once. The CDR3 DNA follows: TGTGCCAGCAGCGTCGGGAGCAGCTTTAGCACAGATACGCAGTATTTT. Translating gives CASSVGSSFSTDTQYF. The rearrangement uses TRBV9 and TRBJ2-3; the D gene is possibly TRBD2 (6 bases). This CDR3 contains 16 residues. Germline loops: CDR1 SGDLS, CDR2 YYNGEE. V dropped 2 bases and J dropped 0 bases, with 13 bases sitting between them.